The present T cell receptor beta chain was sequenced within a study of T cell clonotyping in hematopoietic cell transplantation. On this clone itself: Its antigen remains unidentified.

The data were produced by immunoSEQ multiplex PCR, yet TCRdb's version contains in-frame clones alone and is incomplete. The sample lists 8,500 to 9,000 clones, over 75% seen once, with roughly 32% in the top ten. Germline CDR1 and CDR2: SGHTA and FQGNSA. CDR3 size: 18 residues. The ends lost 4 bases at V and 5 bases at J; junction bases unmatched: 17. Study-level findings and limits: Pathologically expanded recipient clonotypes increased progressively from day 30 to day 180 as diversity fell.

The genes are TRBV7-2 and TRBJ2-5; 9 positions match TRBD2. The clonotype was recovered from a female patient in her 30s who had an allogeneic stem cell transplant, so the T cells may come from the graft donor. Some clones in this sample may be carry-over from other donors' samples. The sample was PBMCs, taken 180 days after allogeneic stem cell transplant. The CDR3 spells CASSSKGSRGGPPETQYF. CDR3 coding DNA: TGTGCCAGCAGCTCGAAGGGGTCGCGGGGGGGCCCCCCGGAGACCCAGTACTTC.